This T cell receptor (beta chain) was documented in a study of blood T cell repertoires in COVID-19. The method was immunoSEQ multiplex PCR; TCRdb's version includes in-frame clones alone and lacks a portion of them. The table records 100,000 to 150,000 clones, around 88% of them present only once. The CDR3 sequence is 13 residues long. Germline lookup yields CDR1 SGDLS and CDR2 YYNGEE. V was clipped by 3 bases and J by 2 bases, with 9 bases between them. The sample comprised peripheral blood. This chain joins TRBV9 and TRBJ2-7; D remains ambiguous. This receptor was identified in a man aged 50 to 59 with acute or convalescent COVID-19. CDR3 in amino acids: CASSGGPTYEQYF. For the CDR3, the DNA is TGTGCCAGCAGCGGCGGTCCTACCTACGAGCAGTACTTC.